These 25 T cell receptor beta chains share one sample of origin, sequenced in a study of cytomegalovirus exposure and HLA in healthy donors (dated by TCRdb to about 2017). The library relied on the immunoSEQ multiplex PCR assay. The multiplex PCR relied on a mix of 60 forward primers for TCR Vbeta segments and 13 reverse primers for TCR Jbeta segments. TCRdb's version of the immuneACCESS table is confined to in-frame rearrangements and falls short of the full clone set. An unresolved V gene accounts for under half of the shortfall where checked; the remainder is of unknown origin. Within this sample are about 190,000 clones, with about four fifths of them counted one time only. The ten largest clonotypes hold 1.6% of the sample. The sequencing sample was made of PBMCs. The receptors shown here come from a man between 50 and 59 years old in good health and CMV-seronegative.

The table lists this clone with a count of one. This chain uses TRBV11-1 with TRBJ2-7; possibly TRBD2 for D (6 bases). This CDR3 spans 18 amino acids. CDR1 and CDR2 (germline): SGHAT, FQDESV (reference sequence). The V and J ends lost 0 bases and 0 bases respectively, with 18 bases between them. The CDR3 coding sequence is TGTGCCAGCAGCTTAGCCCTTCGGCGGGAAGGGAGCTCCTACGAGCAGTACTTC. This encodes CASSLALRREGSSYEQYF.

As regards this clone: An end of the junction differs from the germline gene, which may be a read error. The chain uses TRBV7-9 and TRBJ2-7, with 11 bases lining up with TRBD2. This CDR3 has 15 amino acids. CDR1 is SEHNR and CDR2 is FQNEAQ in the germline V gene (reference sequence). CDR3 in DNA: TGTTCCAGCAGCTCCCTAGCGGGAGGTAGAATCGAGCAGTACTTC. It is translated as CSSSSLAGGRIEQYF.

The chain is built from TRBV29-1 and TRBJ1-2, with 7 bases matching TRBD1. Trimming removed 6 bases from V and 4 bases from J; junction bases left unmatched: 11. The CDR3 has 14 residues. Looked up from germline, CDR1 is SQVTM and CDR2 is ANQGSEA. The CDR3 region is CSVSQGRLGYGYTF. CDR3 bases: TGCAGCGTCTCACAGGGGCGCCTTGGCTATGGCTACACCTTC.

The chain employs TRBV6-6 and TRBJ2-7; D remains ambiguous. With 7 bases removed from V and 2 bases from J, the gap between germline ends came to 15 bases. Germline V gene data show CDR1 as MNHNY and CDR2 as SVGAGI (reference sequence). CDR3 size: 14 residues. The CDR3 nucleotides read TGTGCCAGCAACTCCCCTAGTTCGGCCTACGAGCAGTACTTC. Translated, it gives CASNSPSSAYEQYF.

The rearrangement uses TRBV5-1 and TRBJ2-1; 7 bases align to TRBD1. The CDR3 has 15 residues. From germline, CDR1 is SGHRS and CDR2 YFSETQ. V dropped 4 bases and J dropped 4; count of bases not matched to a gene: 8. The DNA of the CDR3 is TGCGCCAGCAGCACCGGACAGGTTCCTTACAATGAGCAGTTCTTC. Translation gives CASSTGQVPYNEQFF.

The chain recombines TRBV18 with TRBJ2-3, with TRBD1 identical over 8 bases. This CDR3 spans 15 amino acids. Germline CDR1 is KGHSH and CDR2 is LQKENI. V was pared by 0 bases and J by 5 bases, with 4 bases of the junction left unmatched. The CDR3 coding sequence is TGTGCCAGCTCACCACCCAGGACAGGGAAAGATACGCAGTATTTT. It translates to CASSPPRTGKDTQYF.

This clone was observed a single time. The chain's CDR3 is CASNEGGSNYGYTF. The CDR3 region has the DNA TGTGCCAGCAACGAAGGAGGCAGCAACTATGGCTACACCTTC. The V gene is TRBV6-1, the J gene TRBJ1-2; D gene ambiguous. This CDR3 has 14 residues. The V gene lost 7 bases and the J gene lost 2 bases, with 14 bases spanning the gap. CDR1 MNHNS and CDR2 SASEGT come from the germline V gene.

This chain connects TRBV6-6 to TRBJ2-7; D may be TRBD2 (5 bases). The CDR3 runs to 14 residues. CDR1 is MNHNY, CDR2 SVGAGI, per germline (reference sequence). Trimming shortened V by 6 bases and J by 1 base, and 13 bases separated the two germline ends. The CDR3 spells CASSQGRESYEQYF. The CDR3, as DNA: TGTGCCAGCAGCCAAGGACGGGAATCCTACGAGCAGTACTTC.

V is TRBV4-2 and J is TRBJ2-3, with 8 bases fitting TRBD2. The CDR3 is 17 amino acids. V lost 4 bases, J lost 0 bases, and 9 bases stayed unmatched. Per the germline V gene, CDR1 is LGHNA and CDR2 is YNFKEQ. DNA of the CDR3: TGTGCCAGCAGCCGTGGAACCGGGACTAGTAGCACAGATACGCAGTATTTT. Its protein product is CASSRGTGTSSTDTQYF.

The J gene is TRBJ2-3, the V gene TRBV5-1; 10 bases agree with TRBD2. Trimming took 2 bases from V and 5 from J; bases not matched to a gene: 5. The germline V gene has CDR1 SGHRS and CDR2 YFSETQ. The CDR3 is 15 residues long. The DNA for the CDR3 is TGCGCCAGCAGCTTAAGCGGGGGGGCAGGAGATACGCAGTATTTT. Residues: CASSLSGGAGDTQYF.

Here the CDR3 reads CASSPGTSEETQYF. The CDR3 region has the DNA TGTGCCAGCAGCCCCGGGACTAGTGAAGAGACCCAGTACTTC. The chain carries TRBV4-2 and TRBJ2-5; the match to TRBD2 covers 8 bases. Germline loops: CDR1 LGHNA, CDR2 YNFKEQ. With 4 bases clipped from V and 3 bases from J, the junction kept 4 bases outside the gene matches. The CDR3 is 14 amino acids.

The chain links TRBV9 to TRBJ1-3; TRBD1 is a possible D gene (6 bases). CDR1 SGDLS and CDR2 YYNGEE come from the germline V gene. This CDR3 contains 15 residues. Trimming took 4 bases from V and 4 from J, leaving 15 bases between them. This CDR3 reads CASSPRTGLGNTIYF. The CDR3 DNA follows: TGTGCCAGCAGCCCGCGAACAGGGCTCGGAAACACCATATATTTT.

The chain recombines TRBV7-9 with TRBJ2-7, with a tentative D call TRBD2 (6 bases). Germline CDR1 reads SEHNR; CDR2 reads FQNEAQ (reference sequence). Trimming removed 1 base from V and 2 bases from J, with 12 bases in between. The CDR3 has 15 residues. CDR3 region: CASSLDRGTPYEQYF. CDR3 in DNA: TGTGCCAGCAGCTTAGACCGCGGGACGCCCTACGAGCAGTACTTC.

Comments on this clone: This sample includes further DNA sequences coding for the same CDR3. This chain links TRBV7-2 with TRBJ2-2; possibly TRBD2 for D (6 bases). The V gene's germline CDR1 is SGHTA and CDR2 FQGNSA. V lost 3 bases and J 3 bases, leaving 14 bases between the germline ends. The CDR3 length is 16 residues. The CDR3 is CASSFVAGLDTGELFF. DNA of the CDR3: TGTGCCAGCAGCTTCGTCGCGGGGCTTGACACCGGGGAGCTGTTTTTT.

This sequence joins TRBV6-1 and TRBJ1-1; D may be TRBD1 (6 bases). Deletions cut 0 bases from V and 11 bases from J, with 13 bases between. This CDR3 comprises 13 residues. Germline V gene data show CDR1 as MNHNS and CDR2 as SASEGT. The CDR3 loop is CASSEAPGRGAFF. For the CDR3, the DNA is TGTGCCAGCAGTGAAGCGCCGGGCAGGGGTGCTTTCTTT.

This clone has more than one count but fewer than ten. The gene calls are TRBV18 and TRBJ2-5; weak D call: TRBD2 (6 bases). The V end lost 2 bases, the J end lost 7 bases, and 17 bases lay between the germline ends. Germline-derived CDR1 and CDR2 are KGHSH and LQKENI. The CDR3 contains 15 residues. The CDR3 is CASSPAGSSILTQYF. CDR3 coding DNA: TGTGCCAGCTCACCAGCGGGGAGCAGCATCCTGACCCAGTACTTC.

The rearrangement joins TRBV7-6 to TRBJ2-7; 9 bases agree with TRBD2. The CDR3 covers 15 residues. V was pared by 5 bases and J by 4 bases, with 9 bases of the junction left unmatched. Germline lookup yields CDR1 SGHVS and CDR2 FNYEAQ. CDR3 in DNA: TGTGCCAGCAGCAACCCGCGGGGGGGCGGGTACGAGCAGTACTTC. Amino acid sequence: CASSNPRGGGYEQYF.

The chain uses TRBV9 and TRBJ2-1; D remains ambiguous. This CDR3 spans 15 amino acids. Trimming removed 2 bases from V and 7 bases from J, with 16 bases in between. The germline gives CDR1 SGDLS, CDR2 YYNGEE. CDR3 sequence reads: CASSVDSRPGNEQFF. The DNA for the CDR3 is TGTGCCAGCAGCGTCGACTCGAGACCCGGGAATGAGCAGTTCTTC.

The CDR3, as DNA: TGTGCCTGGAGGCGGACAGGTGGAGCTGAAGCTTTCTTT. The encoded protein is CAWRRTGGAEAFF. The chain recombines TRBV30 with TRBJ1-1, with 7 bases aligning to TRBD1. The length of the CDR3 is 13 residues. Germline CDR1 and CDR2: GTSNPN and SVGIG (reference sequence). J lost 6 bases, V lost 3 bases, and 7 bases had no gene match.

This clone was seen only a few times. The chain is built from TRBV28 and TRBJ1-1, with no clear D. The length of the CDR3 is 13 residues. Trimming cost V 2 bases and J 7 bases, with 11 bases left between them. Per germline, CDR1 MDHEN and CDR2 SYDVKM. Written as DNA, the CDR3 is TGTGCCAGCAGTTTACCAGGTGGAGGTGAAGCTTTCTTT. Protein: CASSLPGGGEAFF.

A single count supports this clone. V gene TRBV5-1 combines with J gene TRBJ2-1, with TRBD1 identical over 8 bases. CDR3 size: 15 residues. Germline V gene data show CDR1 as SGHRS and CDR2 as YFSETQ. J lost 7 bases, V lost 2 bases, and 8 bases had no gene match. The DNA of the CDR3 is TGCGCCAGCAGCTTCACGACAGGGGCGACTAATGAGCAGTTCTTC. Translated, it gives CASSFTTGATNEQFF.

The V and J genes are TRBV10-3 and TRBJ1-3, with TRBD1 as a possible D gene (6 bases). Trimming took off 2 bases at V and 0 bases at J, with 14 bases between the two ends. Germline V lookup: CDR1 ENHRY, CDR2 SYGVKD. This CDR3 has 17 amino acids. CDR3: CAISEVGQWISGNTIYF. For the CDR3, the DNA is TGTGCCATCAGTGAGGTGGGACAATGGATCTCTGGAAACACCATATATTTT.

The chain combines TRBV5-5 with TRBJ1-2; the D gene is possibly TRBD1 (5 bases). Germline CDR1 reads SGHKS; CDR2 reads YYEKEE (reference sequence). V dropped 0 bases and J dropped 2 bases, with 8 bases sitting between them. This CDR3 has 14 amino acids. CDR3 protein: CASSLGGGNYGYTF. The CDR3 coding sequence is TGTGCCAGCAGCTTGGGCGGGGGAAACTATGGCTACACCTTC.

Only a few counts were recorded for this clone. The chain combines TRBV19 with TRBJ1-4; D may be TRBD1 (6 bases). In germline, CDR1 is LNHDA, CDR2 SQIVND (reference sequence). The CDR3 consists of 15 residues. V was shortened by 5 bases and J by 8 bases, with 18 bases between the two germline ends. The CDR3 loop reads CASSDIQGVGEKLFF. The CDR3 region has the DNA TGTGCCAGTAGTGACATACAGGGAGTCGGGGAAAAACTGTTTTTT.

The CDR3, as DNA: TGTGCCTGGAGTGGGGGCGCGGCAGGGGGCATGAATTCACCCCTCCACTTT. Amino acids: CAWSGGAAGGMNSPLHF. The chain employs TRBV30 and TRBJ1-6; 8 nucleotides align to TRBD1. This CDR3 comprises 17 residues. Germline values: CDR1 GTSNPN, CDR2 SVGIG (reference sequence). V lost 1 base, J lost 7 bases, and 12 bases stayed unmatched.